Here is one T cell receptor beta chain with its context. Its antigen is not known. This sample was taken from a study of cytomegalovirus exposure and HLA in healthy donors. General study results and limits: In all likelihood, a cluster of highly shared sequence variants was a sequencing artifact. Whilst most TCR sequences proved rare, a subset of public TCRs occurred across many donors.

PCR primers comprised 60 Vbeta and 13 Jbeta primers. Clones were sequenced by immunoSEQ multiplex PCR, and TCRdb holds only the in-frame ones, with some missing. The table records some 160,000 clones, roughly 85% of them present only once. Sequenced material: PBMCs. The sequence was obtained from a man aged 25 to 45 in good health and CMV-seropositive.

CDR3 in DNA: TGTGCCAGTTGTCTAGCGGGAGGGCCGGGGGGGGAGCTGTTTTTT. It yields the protein CASCLAGGPGGELFF. The chain has TRBV19 and TRBJ2-2, with 12 bases aligning to TRBD2. The germline gives CDR1 LNHDA, CDR2 SQIVND (reference sequence). This CDR3 contains 15 residues. V shed 8 bases and J 8 bases; nucleotides not matched to a gene: 9.